The 3 T cell receptor beta chains below come from one sample, sequenced in a study of blood T cell repertoires in COVID-19. Profiled with immunoSEQ multiplex PCR; TCRdb holds only in-frame clones, not every one. Here the sample spans 35,000 or so clones, 90% to 95% being singletons. The sequenced sample consisted of peripheral blood. The receptors shown here come from a man between 60 and 75 years old with active or convalescent COVID-19.

This chain uses TRBV18 with TRBJ1-1; 9 nucleotides match TRBD1. Trimming took 2 bases from V and 3 from J; bases not matched to a gene: 16. The CDR3 sequence is 19 residues long. Germline loops: CDR1 KGHSH, CDR2 LQKENI. CDR3 sequence: CASSPRGQGGTGSYTEAFF. The CDR3 coding sequence is TGTGCCAGCTCACCAAGGGGACAGGGAGGTACCGGGAGTTACACTGAAGCTTTCTTT. Full variable domain (outside the CDR3, taken from reference TRBV18 and TRBJ1-1): NAGVMQNPRHLVRRRGQEARLRCSPMKGHSHVYWYRQLPEEGLKFMVYLQKENIIDESGMPKERFSAEFPKEGPSILRIQQVVRGDSAAYFCASSPRGQGGTGSYTEAFFGQGTRLTVV.

This chain links TRBV5-4 with TRBJ1-3; 9 nucleotides line up with TRBD1. Trimming cost V 1 base and J 2 bases; bases outside gene matches: 4. CDR3 size: 16 residues. The germline CDR1 and CDR2 sequences are SGHNT and YYREEE (reference sequence). CDR3 amino acids: CASSLITGGPGNTIYF. In DNA form, the CDR3 reads TGTGCCAGCAGCTTGATCACAGGGGGCCCTGGAAACACCATATATTTT.

The chain couples TRBV10-3 to TRBJ1-1; 7 bases agree with TRBD1. CDR1 and CDR2 from the germline V gene are ENHRY and SYGVKD. CDR3 length: 13 amino acids. The V and J ends lost 4 bases and 6 bases, in that order; junction bases with no gene match: 5. The CDR3 nucleotides read TGTGCCATCAGTGTAAACAGGGGCGCTGAAGCTTTCTTT. Translated: CAISVNRGAEAFF.